What follows are 7 T cell receptor beta chains derived from one specimen sequenced in a study of blood T cell repertoires in COVID-19. Here immunoSEQ multiplex PCR was the method, and the copy in TCRdb shows in-frame clones only, minus some. Found here are hundreds of thousands of clones, approximately 80% of them singletons; the top ten hold roughly 8%. Material for sequencing was peripheral blood. All receptors come from a woman older than 75 with COVID-19, enrolled during active disease.

This chain uses TRBV6-6 with TRBJ1-4, with 7 bases lining up with TRBD1. The CDR3 loop spans 16 amino acids. V gave up 0 bases and J gave up 4 bases; unmatched junction bases: 5. CDR1 MNHNY and CDR2 SVGAGI come from the germline V gene (reference sequence). The CDR3 nucleotides are TGTGCCAGCAGTTACTCTCCGGGACAGCTTAATGAAAAACTGTTTTTT. Its translation is CASSYSPGQLNEKLFF.

The chain employs TRBV28 and TRBJ2-4, with 7 bases that match TRBD2. V was clipped by 5 bases and J by 3 bases; unmatched bases: 10. CDR1 and CDR2 from the germline V gene are MDHEN and SYDVKM. The CDR3 has 16 amino acids. As DNA, the CDR3 is TGTGCCAGCAGTAGCGGGAAGGGAGTAGGCAAAAACATTCAGTACTTC. Translation gives CASSSGKGVGKNIQYF.

The V gene is TRBV28, the J gene TRBJ2-7, with a tentative D call TRBD1 (5 bases). The CDR3 contains 13 residues. V lost 6 bases and J lost 4, with 13 bases in between. CDR1 and CDR2 (germline): MDHEN, SYDVKM. The CDR3 DNA follows: TGTGCCAGCAGAGATCAGGGCCCATACGAGCAGTACTTC. It encodes CASRDQGPYEQYF.

The genes are TRBV7-2 and TRBJ1-2; TRBD1 might be the D (6 bases). The CDR3 has 15 residues. The germline V gene has CDR1 SGHTA and CDR2 FQGNSA. V was pared by 5 bases and J by 0 bases, with 13 bases between. The CDR3 here is CASSPLGTTNYGYTF. The CDR3 DNA is TGTGCCAGCAGCCCCTTGGGGACAACTAACTATGGCTACACCTTC.

This chain uses TRBV28 with TRBJ2-1; 9 bases map to TRBD2. V dropped 2 bases and J dropped 8; count of bases not matched to a gene: 4. CDR3 length equals 14 residues. CDR1 is MDHEN, CDR2 SYDVKM, per germline. The CDR3: CASSLAGGSYEQFF. CDR3 sequence (DNA): TGTGCCAGCAGTTTAGCGGGAGGGAGCTATGAGCAGTTCTTC.

The rearrangement joins TRBV28 to TRBJ2-2; 7 bases agree with TRBD2. This CDR3 contains 15 residues. V lost 6 bases and J lost 6; bases outside the gene matches: 10. Germline lookup yields CDR1 MDHEN and CDR2 SYDVKM. In DNA form, the CDR3 reads TGTGCCAGCAGCCTTAGCGGAGCGGGATCCGGGGAGCTGTTTTTT. Protein sequence: CASSLSGAGSGELFF. Based on the CDR3 plus reference TRBV28 and TRBJ2-2, the full variable domain is DVKVTQSSRYLVKRTGEKVFLECVQDMDHENMFWYRQDPGLGLRLIYFSYDVKMKEKGDIPEGYSVSREKKERFSLILESASTNQTSMYLCASSLSGAGSGELFFGEGSRLTVL.

The chain employs TRBV4-3 and TRBJ1-2; no firm D call. The germline V and J ends were trimmed by 0 bases and 8 bases, with 13 bases remaining between them. CDR1 and CDR2 (germline): LGHNA, YSLEER. The CDR3 covers 14 residues. The CDR3 spells CASSQDGLRAGYTF. The CDR3 bases are TGCGCCAGCAGCCAAGATGGGTTGAGGGCGGGCTACACCTTC.